These 32 T cell receptor beta chains were sequenced from one sample in a study of T cell changes during pregnancy in multiple sclerosis. TCRdb's table, derived via immunoSEQ multiplex PCR, lists solely in-frame clones and lacks some. Among some 93,000 clones listed, 91% were seen once. The specimen was peripheral blood, collected after pregnancy. The origin of the receptors is a female donor in good health, enrolled as a control in a pregnancy study.

The rearrangement joins TRBV14 to TRBJ1-1, with no clear D. The germline V and J ends were trimmed by 1 base and 3 bases, with 6 bases remaining between them. The germline V gene encodes CDR1 SGHDN and CDR2 FVKESK. CDR3 length: 13 residues. The DNA for the CDR3 is TGTGCCAGCAGCCAAGTACAGTACACTGAAGCTTTCTTT. Its protein product is CASSQVQYTEAFF.

The chain employs TRBV4-3 and TRBJ2-3, with a possible D match to TRBD2 (5 bases). Germline V lookup: CDR1 LGHNA, CDR2 YSLEER. Trimming stripped 1 base from V and 6 bases from J, with 8 bases between. The CDR3 spans 13 residues. CDR3 protein: CASSQVGGDTQYF. The CDR3, as DNA: TGCGCCAGCAGCCAAGTAGGAGGTGATACGCAGTATTTT.

This rearrangement joins TRBV27 to TRBJ1-1; 11 bases line up with TRBD1. CDR1 MNHEY and CDR2 SMNVEV come from the germline V gene (reference sequence). The V gene end was trimmed by 3 bases and the J gene end by 4 bases; junction bases not matched to a gene: 4. The CDR3 spans 15 residues. CDR3 DNA: TGTGCCAGCAGTTTGCCCGGGACAGGGGGCACTGAAGCTTTCTTT. Translating gives CASSLPGTGGTEAFF.

The rearrangement uses TRBV5-1 and TRBJ2-7, with 8 bases matching TRBD2. CDR3 size: 14 residues. The germline V gene has CDR1 SGHRS and CDR2 YFSETQ. V gave up 7 bases and J gave up 4 bases; unmatched junction bases: 10. CDR3 sequence: CASAPASGSYEQYF. For the CDR3, the DNA is TGCGCCAGCGCCCCCGCTAGCGGGTCTTACGAGCAGTACTTC.

J is TRBJ1-1 and V is TRBV2; a possible D gene is TRBD1 (6 bases). Germline-derived CDR1 and CDR2 are SNHLY and FYNNEI. The CDR3 sequence is 11 residues long. The CDR3 DNA reads as TGTAAAGCGGGACAGAACACTGAAGCTTTCTTT. Translation: CKAGQNTEAFF.

The chain employs TRBV9 and TRBJ1-1; unclear D gene. CDR3 length: 14 residues. CDR1 and CDR2 from the germline V gene are SGDLS and YYNGEE. Trimming shortened V by 0 bases and J by 4 bases, and 10 bases separated the two germline ends. This chain's CDR3 is CASSVVLGGTEAFF. CDR3 DNA: TGTGCCAGCAGCGTAGTGCTGGGAGGCACTGAAGCTTTCTTT.

The gene calls are TRBV28 and TRBJ1-1, with a tentative D call TRBD1 (5 bases). The CDR3 has 13 amino acids. Germline V CDR1 and CDR2: MDHEN, SYDVKM. V was trimmed by 3 bases and J by 5 bases, leaving 10 bases between them. The CDR3 DNA follows: TGTGCCAGCAGTTTGGGACGGGGGACTGAAGCTTTCTTT. The encoded protein is CASSLGRGTEAFF.

This clone showed up just a few times. The genes are TRBV4-1 and TRBJ1-5, with D possibly TRBD1 on 5 matching bases. CDR1 MGHRA and CDR2 YSYEKL come from the germline V gene. CDR3 length: 13 residues. Trimming stripped 4 bases from V and 4 bases from J, with 8 bases between. CDR3: CASSPQENQPQHF. The CDR3, as DNA: TGCGCCAGCAGCCCACAGGAGAATCAGCCCCAGCATTTT.

The CDR3, as DNA: TGTGCCAGCAGCTCGACAGAGAACACTGAAGCTTTCTTT. It is translated as CASSSTENTEAFF. The chain couples TRBV7-9 to TRBJ1-1; maybe TRBD1 (5 bases). The germline V gene encodes CDR1 SEHNR and CDR2 FQNEAQ (reference sequence). The V gene lost 4 bases and the J gene lost 1 base, with 7 bases spanning the gap. The CDR3 is 13 amino acids.

This clone appeared once. The rearrangement links TRBV10-3 to TRBJ1-2; TRBD1 aligns across 7 bases. CDR1 and CDR2 (germline): ENHRY, SYGVKD. The CDR3 is 16 residues long. With V trimmed by 2 bases and J by 3 bases, 9 bases remained unmatched. The CDR3 sequence is CAISEGSTGKDYGYTF. The DNA of the CDR3 is TGTGCCATCAGTGAGGGCTCGACAGGGAAGGACTATGGCTACACCTTC.

The chain joins TRBV5-5 to TRBJ1-1; no clear D gene. The germline V and J ends were trimmed by 2 bases and 11 bases, with 13 bases remaining between them. The germline V gene encodes CDR1 SGHKS and CDR2 YYEKEE (reference sequence). The CDR3 extends over 12 amino acids. The CDR3 protein is CASSLDLRGAFF. The CDR3, as DNA: TGTGCCAGCAGCTTAGACCTGAGAGGGGCTTTCTTT.

This clone has a handful of counts. The J gene is TRBJ1-5, the V gene TRBV7-2; TRBD1 is a possible D gene (6 bases). V lost 3 bases, J lost 5 bases, and 14 bases lay in between. The CDR3 sequence is 15 residues long. CDR1 is SGHTA, CDR2 FQGNSA, per germline. The CDR3 bases are TGTGCCAGCAGCTTGACGGACGGGGGGCATCAGCCCCAGCATTTT. It specifies CASSLTDGGHQPQHF.

The V gene is TRBV11-2, the J gene TRBJ1-4, with no clear D. There are 14 residues in the CDR3. From germline, CDR1 is SGHAT and CDR2 FQNNGV. V lost 2 bases and J lost 4, with 8 bases in between. The CDR3 spells CASSLFTGNEKLFF. CDR3 nucleotides: TGTGCCAGCAGCTTATTCACCGGTAATGAAAAACTGTTTTTT.

This chain links TRBV10-3 with TRBJ2-3, with 12 bases fitting TRBD2. Trimming cost V 4 bases and J 4 bases; bases outside gene matches: 18. The V gene's germline CDR1 is ENHRY and CDR2 SYGVKD. This CDR3 is built from 20 residues. This chain's CDR3 is CAISGYIPASGGGWADTQYF. The CDR3 bases are TGTGCCATCAGTGGATACATCCCGGCTAGCGGGGGGGGGTGGGCAGATACGCAGTATTTT.

This clone showed up just once. The chain links TRBV4-3 to TRBJ2-1, with 7 bases matching TRBD1. The CDR3 is made up of 15 amino acids. The J segment lost 9 bases and the V segment lost 0 bases, leaving 8 bases of the junction unmatched. Germline CDR1 LGHNA, CDR2 YSLEER. CDR3 loop: CASSQDRGGLGEQFF. CDR3 nucleotide sequence: TGCGCCAGCAGCCAAGATCGAGGGGGCCTTGGTGAGCAGTTCTTC.

The V call is TRBV7-2, the J call TRBJ1-2; TRBD1 matches at 7 bases. Germline assignment: CDR1 SGHTA and CDR2 FQGNSA. There are 13 residues in the CDR3. J gave up 8 bases and V 5 bases, and 8 bases lay outside the gene matches. The CDR3 DNA reads TGTGCCAGCAGCCCAGGGGGGTCCTCGGGCTACACCTTC. This encodes CASSPGGSSGYTF.

This clone came up once. The J gene is TRBJ2-1, the V gene TRBV5-4, with 7 bases identical to TRBD1. V lost 4 bases to trimming and J lost 4 bases; unmatched junction nucleotides: 5. The CDR3 totals 14 residues. From germline, CDR1 is SGHNT and CDR2 YYREEE (reference sequence). The DNA of the CDR3 is TGTGCCAGCAGCCTTTCGACAGGGTACAATGAGCAGTTCTTC. This sequence encodes CASSLSTGYNEQFF.

This chain connects TRBV9 to TRBJ2-7; 9 bases are a match to TRBD1. This CDR3 has 15 amino acids. V gave up 3 bases and J gave up 1 base; unmatched junction bases: 5. Looked up from germline, CDR1 is SGDLS and CDR2 is YYNGEE. This chain's CDR3 is CASSASGTGSYEQYF. The DNA for the CDR3 is TGTGCCAGCAGCGCCTCCGGGACAGGGTCCTACGAGCAGTACTTC.

The CDR3 protein is CASSPHRGLNTEAFF. In nucleotides, the CDR3 is TGTGCCAGCAGCCCTCACAGGGGCCTGAACACTGAAGCTTTCTTT. This sequence joins TRBV7-3 and TRBJ1-1, with 7 bases aligning to TRBD1. The CDR3 has 15 residues. V lost 5 bases to trimming and J lost 0 bases; unmatched junction nucleotides: 6. CDR1 SGHTA and CDR2 FQGTGA come from the germline V gene.

The chain links TRBV18 to TRBJ1-1; D not certain. Trimming cost V 3 bases and J 9 bases, with 11 bases left between them. The germline CDR1 and CDR2 sequences are KGHSH and LQKENI. CDR3 length: 12 amino acids. The CDR3 region is CASSPDSNQAFF. The CDR3 DNA follows: TGTGCCAGCTCACCCGACTCCAATCAAGCTTTCTTT.

The chain joins TRBV9 to TRBJ2-3; a weak D match, TRBD1 (7 bases). Trimming pared 3 bases from V and 4 bases from J, leaving 21 bases between. There are 17 residues in the CDR3. Germline values: CDR1 SGDLS, CDR2 YYNGEE. CDR3 sequence reads: CASSAGQGGRGADTQYF. The CDR3 nucleotides read TGTGCCAGCAGCGCCGGGCAGGGGGGCCGAGGCGCAGATACGCAGTATTTT. The whole variable domain, filled in from reference TRBV9 and TRBJ2-3, reads DSGVTQTPKHLITATGQRVTLRCSPRSGDLSVYWYQQSLDQGLQFLIQYYNGEERAKGNILERFSAQQFPDLHSELNLSSLELGDSALYFCASSAGQGGRGADTQYFGPGTRLTVL.

A remark on this clone: The sample carries other DNA sequences with the same CDR3. The chain is built from TRBV9 and TRBJ1-6; tentatively, D is TRBD1 (5 bases). With 4 bases removed from V and 6 bases from J, the gap between germline ends came to 14 bases. Per the germline V gene, CDR1 is SGDLS and CDR2 is YYNGEE. The CDR3 sequence is 15 residues long. CDR3 in amino acids: CASSRLRQGNSPLHF. The CDR3 DNA sequence: TGTGCCAGCAGCCGTCTTCGGCAGGGTAATTCACCCCTCCACTTT.

This rearrangement joins TRBV6-1 to TRBJ1-5; D is undetermined. CDR3 length: 13 residues. Germline CDR1 and CDR2: MNHNS and SASEGT. The V end lost 6 bases, the J end lost 7 bases, and 13 bases lay between the germline ends. DNA of the CDR3: TGTGCCAGCAGACAATTGGCGGGCCAGCCCCAGCATTTT. Translated, it gives CASRQLAGQPQHF.

The chain joins TRBV14 to TRBJ2-5, with TRBD1 matching over 8 bases. CDR1 and CDR2 from the germline V gene are SGHDN and FVKESK. CDR3 length equals 14 residues. V lost 3 bases, J lost 6 bases, and 6 bases stayed unmatched. The CDR3 protein is CASSQGTGGKTQYF. CDR3 in DNA: TGTGCCAGCAGCCAGGGTACAGGGGGAAAGACCCAGTACTTC.

The chain joins TRBV7-3 to TRBJ1-5, with no clear D. The CDR3 covers 17 residues. Germline CDR1 and CDR2: SGHTA and FQGTGA. Trimming shortened V by 0 bases and J by 8 bases, and 20 bases separated the two germline ends. For the CDR3, the DNA is TGTGCCAGCAGCTTAACAGAGAGCGATATGATGTCCGAGCCCCAGCATTTT. Its translation: CASSLTESDMMSEPQHF.

This sequence joins TRBV25-1 and TRBJ1-2; 8 bases match TRBD1. CDR3 size: 18 residues. Germline V CDR1 and CDR2: MGHDK, SYGVNS. V shed 0 bases, J shed 0 bases, and the junction held 9 bases outside the gene matches. The chain's CDR3 is CASSEYFPGGQSNYGYTF. For the CDR3, the DNA is TGTGCCAGCAGTGAATATTTTCCAGGGGGCCAATCTAACTATGGCTACACCTTC.

The chain is built from TRBV7-2 and TRBJ1-1, with TRBD1 matching over 7 bases. The V segment lost 5 bases and the J segment 4 bases; nucleotides outside the gene matches: 4. The CDR3 totals 13 residues. Germline-derived CDR1 and CDR2 are SGHTA and FQGNSA. The DNA of the CDR3 is TGTGCCAGCAGCCCAGGGACAGTCACTGAAGCTTTCTTT. It encodes CASSPGTVTEAFF.

V is TRBV7-3 and J is TRBJ2-7; TRBD1 might be the D (5 bases). Looked up from germline, CDR1 is SGHTA and CDR2 is FQGTGA. The CDR3 has 13 residues. The V end lost 3 bases, the J end lost 5 bases, and 11 bases lay between the germline ends. The CDR3 nucleotides are TGTGCCAGCAGCTTGGAATCAGGGAACGAGCAGTACTTC. It is translated as CASSLESGNEQYF.

This rearrangement joins TRBV7-3 to TRBJ1-6, with 7 bases lining up with TRBD1. Germline loops: CDR1 SGHTA, CDR2 FQGTGA. The CDR3 extends over 13 amino acids. The V and J ends lost 5 bases and 6 bases, in that order; junction bases with no gene match: 1. The CDR3 nucleotides read TGTGCCAGCAGCGGACAGGTTAATTCACCCCTCCACTTT. This translates into CASSGQVNSPLHF.

The gene calls are TRBV9 and TRBJ1-2; 8 bases agree with TRBD1. The CDR3 sequence is 12 residues long. V dropped 7 bases and J dropped 5; count of bases not matched to a gene: 4. Germline V gene sequence: CDR1 SGDLS, CDR2 YYNGEE. CDR3 DNA: TGTGCCAGCCGGGACAGGATTTATGGCTACACCTTC. Its protein product is CASRDRIYGYTF.

The CDR3 coding sequence is TGTGCCAGCAGCTTAGAAAGCGGGGGCGAGCAGTACTTC. Encoded protein: CASSLESGGEQYF. The genes are TRBV7-2 and TRBJ2-7; 8 bases align to TRBD2. V gave up 1 base and J gave up 6 bases; unmatched junction bases: 2. Germline CDR1 and CDR2: SGHTA and FQGNSA. CDR3 length: 13 residues.

J is TRBJ2-5 and V is TRBV19, with 11 bases identical to TRBD1. Trimming cost V 5 bases and J 6 bases; bases outside gene matches: 11. The CDR3 is 16 residues long. CDR1 and CDR2 from the germline V gene are LNHDA and SQIVND (reference sequence). CDR3 loop: CASSARTGGRFQTQYF. In DNA, the CDR3 is TGTGCCAGTAGTGCTCGGACAGGGGGCCGTTTTCAGACCCAGTACTTC.